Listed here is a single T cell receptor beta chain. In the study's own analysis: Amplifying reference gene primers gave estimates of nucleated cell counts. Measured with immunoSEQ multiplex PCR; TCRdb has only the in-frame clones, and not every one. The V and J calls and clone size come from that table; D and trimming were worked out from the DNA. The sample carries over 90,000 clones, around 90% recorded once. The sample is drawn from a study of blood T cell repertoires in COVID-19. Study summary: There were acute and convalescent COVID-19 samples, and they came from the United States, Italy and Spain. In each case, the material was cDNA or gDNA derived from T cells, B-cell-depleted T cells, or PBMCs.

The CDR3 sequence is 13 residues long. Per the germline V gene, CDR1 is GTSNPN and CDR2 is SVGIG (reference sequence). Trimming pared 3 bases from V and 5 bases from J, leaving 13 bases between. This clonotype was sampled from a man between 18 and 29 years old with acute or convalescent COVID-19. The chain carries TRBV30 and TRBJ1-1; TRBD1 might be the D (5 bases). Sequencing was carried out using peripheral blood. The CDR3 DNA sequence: TGTGCCTGGAGGACGGGGGGGAGAACTGAAGCTTTCTTT. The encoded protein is CAWRTGGRTEAFF.